This T cell receptor beta chain is from a study of identical twins. Germline V lookup: CDR1 LNHNV, CDR2 YYDKDF (reference sequence). V lost 5 bases to trimming and J lost 0 bases, with 8 bases between them. The CDR3 covers 14 residues. Template switching created a universal primer site, and the cDNA included unique molecular identifiers. One entry per CDR3 protein results from TCRdb running MiXCR on the 5' RACE reads. This table has about 190,000 distinct CDR3 sequences, around 15% appearing once. The sample was also linked to a second study, of T cells expressing NK-cell markers. That work states: As a fraction of CD8+ T cells, dominant NKG2C+ clonotypes reached roughly 1.0-7.5% in six donors.

V usage is TRBV15 and J usage is TRBJ1-5; D is possibly TRBD1 (5 bases). The specimen sequenced was CD8+ T cells sorted from blood. The TCR was taken from a young woman in good health. The CDR3 DNA sequence: TGTGCCACCAGCGAGGGGTATAGCAATCAGCCCCAGCATTTT. Protein: CATSEGYSNQPQHF.